These 16 T cell receptor beta chains share one sample of origin, sequenced in a study of CD8+CD57+ T cells in acquired aplastic anemia. The authors sequenced patients whose flow cytometry had shown CD8+CD57+ cell expansion. TCR beta VDJ combinations and CDR3 sequences were profiled from genomic DNA. TCRdb fed the reads into MiXCR, producing one record per CDR3 protein. Here the sample spans hundreds of thousands of distinct CDR3 sequences, around 30% being singletons. The sequenced sample consisted of sorted CD4+, CD8+, or CD8+CD57+ T cells (not recorded which) from PBMCs. The receptors were gathered from a human donor with aplastic anemia.

The table lists this clonotype with many counts. The chain links TRBV29-1 to TRBJ1-2, with D hard to call. V dropped 2 bases and J dropped 4 bases, with 5 bases sitting between them. The germline V gene encodes CDR1 SQVTM and CDR2 ANQGSEA. This CDR3 spans 11 amino acids. CDR3 DNA sequence: TGCAGCGTTGAAAGCCCCTATGGCTACACCTTC. Translated, it gives CSVESPYGYTF.

A few counts support this clonotype. The CDR3 region is CASSFPGHSNQPQHF. CDR3 in DNA: TGTGCCAGCAGTTTCCCGGGGCATAGCAATCAGCCCCAGCATTTT. The chain is built from TRBV28 and TRBJ1-5, with TRBD1 as a possible D gene (5 bases). Looked up from germline, CDR1 is MDHEN and CDR2 is SYDVKM. Between the trimmed V and J ends, which lost 3 bases and 0 bases, there was a span of 9 bases. The CDR3 length is 15 residues.

This clonotype showed up many times. One end of the junction varies from germline; a read error may be responsible. The chain carries TRBV7-7 and TRBJ2-5; D remains ambiguous. Germline CDR1 SSHAT, CDR2 FNYEAQ (reference sequence). This CDR3 is 13 amino acids long. This CDR3 is CASSLAPQETQYF. The CDR3 coding sequence is TGTGCTAGCAGCTTAGCCCCCCAAGAGACCCAGTACTTC.

This clonotype has a count of ten or more. The chain combines TRBV24-1 with TRBJ1-5, with D unclear. There are 13 residues in the CDR3. V lost 3 bases, J lost 9 bases, and 11 bases lay in between. Germline CDR1 is KGHDR and CDR2 is SFDVKD. The chain's CDR3 is CATSDPSEGPQHF. The CDR3 region has the DNA TGTGCCACCAGTGATCCCTCCGAAGGGCCCCAGCATTTT.

V gene TRBV19 combines with J gene TRBJ2-7, with TRBD1 as a possible D gene (5 bases). CDR1 and CDR2 (germline): LNHDA, SQIVND (reference sequence). The ends were cut back, 3 bases at V and 2 bases at J, with 8 bases in the middle. CDR3 length equals 13 residues. CDR3 sequence: CASSMATAYEQYF. As DNA, the CDR3 is TGTGCCAGTAGTATGGCGACAGCCTACGAGCAGTACTTC.

The sample holds many counts of this clonotype. The chain carries TRBV9 and TRBJ2-7; TRBD2 matches at 7 bases. Germline V gene lookup returns CDR1 SGDLS and CDR2 YYNGEE. The junction had 9 bases not matched to a gene; V was cut back by 7 bases and J by 2 bases. The CDR3 covers 14 residues. The CDR3 sequence: CASGRDYTTYEQYF. In nucleotides, the CDR3 is TGTGCCAGCGGTCGGGACTATACTACCTACGAGCAGTACTTC.

Many counts were recorded for this clonotype. The chain joins TRBV20-1 to TRBJ1-6; 10 positions agree with TRBD1. The CDR3 loop spans 15 amino acids. The V and J ends lost 6 bases and 7 bases, in that order; junction bases with no gene match: 9. Germline V gene sequence: CDR1 DFQATT, CDR2 SNEGSKA (reference sequence). The CDR3 nucleotides are TGCAGTGCGCACCGGAGGGGACAGGGGAATTCACCCCTCCACTTT. Its translation is CSAHRRGQGNSPLHF.

A few counts support this clonotype. The chain employs TRBV9 and TRBJ2-5; D is tentatively TRBD1 or TRBD2 (5 bases each). V lost 3 bases, J lost 4 bases, and 16 bases lay in between. CDR3 length: 15 residues. CDR1 and CDR2 (germline): SGDLS, YYNGEE. The CDR3 DNA reads TGTGCCAGCAGCGCGAGACCTGGGGGATTAGAGACCCAGTACTTC. This codes for CASSARPGGLETQYF.

In its sample, this clonotype was seen many times. The chain is built from TRBV10-3 and TRBJ2-5; TRBD1 matches 7 bases. Germline V gene lookup returns CDR1 ENHRY and CDR2 SYGVKD. The J segment lost 5 bases and the V segment lost 8 bases, leaving 11 bases of the junction unmatched. CDR3 length: 14 residues. This chain's CDR3 is CAIAGTADTETQYF. In DNA form, the CDR3 reads TGTGCCATCGCCGGGACAGCCGATACGGAGACCCAGTACTTC.

The chain carries TRBV10-2 and TRBJ2-1; 16 bases map to TRBD2. V lost 11 bases to trimming and J lost 6 bases; unmatched junction nucleotides: 10. The CDR3 is 16 amino acids. Per the germline V gene, CDR1 is WSHSY and CDR2 is SAAADI. The CDR3 sequence: CACLGLAGGHLNEQFF. The CDR3 DNA follows: TGCGCCTGCTTGGGACTAGCGGGGGGGCATCTCAATGAGCAGTTCTTC.

The rearrangement links TRBV20-1 to TRBJ2-5; D uncertain. Germline V gene data show CDR1 as DFQATT and CDR2 as SNEGSKA (reference sequence). V shed 2 bases and J shed 1 base, with 8 bases lying between them. CDR3 length: 13 residues. The DNA of the CDR3 is TGCAGTGCTAGACAAAATAGCCAAGAGACCCAGTACTTC. This sequence encodes CSARQNSQETQYF.

This chain uses TRBV11-2 with TRBJ2-2, with D perhaps TRBD1 (5 bases). The germline V gene encodes CDR1 SGHAT and CDR2 FQNNGV. The CDR3 spans 16 residues. The germline V and J ends were trimmed by 5 bases and 6 bases, with 19 bases remaining between them. The CDR3 protein is CASSLALRDFPGELFF. The DNA of the CDR3 is TGTGCCAGCAGCCTCGCCCTCAGGGATTTTCCCGGGGAGCTGTTTTTT.

This rearrangement joins TRBV5-6 to TRBJ2-2; D might be TRBD1 (5 bases). Germline CDR1 SGHDT, CDR2 YYEEEE. The germline V and J ends were trimmed by 3 bases and 3 bases, with 12 bases remaining between them. The CDR3 sequence is 15 residues long. As DNA, the CDR3 is TGTGCCAGCAGCTCTGGCAGGGCATACACCGGGGAGCTGTTTTTT. As protein: CASSSGRAYTGELFF.

The chain uses TRBV20-1 and TRBJ1-3; D gene unclear. Per the germline V gene, CDR1 is DFQATT and CDR2 is SNEGSKA (reference sequence). Trimming left V 6 bases short and J 0 bases short, with 9 bases between. CDR3 length: 13 amino acids. The CDR3 loop reads CSAGLPSGNTIYF. The CDR3 DNA reads TGCAGTGCCGGACTCCCCTCTGGAAACACCATATATTTT.

This chain uses TRBV25-1 with TRBJ1-1, with TRBD1 matching 7 bases. Trimming took 6 bases from V and 5 from J; bases not matched to a gene: 6. The V gene's germline CDR1 is MGHDK and CDR2 SYGVNS. The CDR3 spans 13 residues. The CDR3 protein is CASRQGIQTEAFF. CDR3 sequence (DNA): TGTGCCAGCAGACAGGGGATTCAGACTGAAGCTTTCTTT.

Only a few counts were recorded for this clonotype. CDR3 sequence reads: CASSSRGGAGNQPQHF. CDR3 coding DNA: TGTGCCAGCAGTTCTAGGGGGGGCGCAGGCAATCAGCCCCAGCATTTT. The chain recombines TRBV27 with TRBJ1-5; possibly TRBD1 for D (6 bases). Trimming pared 4 bases from V and 2 bases from J, leaving 15 bases between. Germline V lookup: CDR1 MNHEY, CDR2 SMNVEV (reference sequence). This CDR3 has 16 residues.